Each of the 8 T cell receptor beta chains below was sequenced from the same sample in a study of vaccination and CD4 T cells after COVID-19. These TCRs are of unknown antigen specificity. With the Oncomine TCR Beta short-read assay, DNA from cultured CD4+ T cells was sequenced. TCRdb independently ran MiXCR on the PCR reads; one entry per CDR3 protein. The table has 24,000 or so distinct CDR3 sequences, approximately 50% seen once; the top ten hold approximately 2.8%. Treatment noted: roughly 10-day PBMC culture with coronavirus spike peptide pools or control peptides (ViraFEST assay). The sample was CD4+ T cells from blood, cultured in vitro. These receptors came from a human donor who had recovered from COVID-19.

V gene TRBV6-2 or TRBV6-3 combines with J gene TRBJ2-7; 10 bases agree with TRBD1. The CDR3 extends over 14 amino acids. Per germline, CDR1 MNHEY and CDR2 SVGEGT. Trimming at V came to 1 base and at J to 4 bases, leaving 1 base not matched to a gene. In DNA, the CDR3 is TGTGCCAGCAGTTACTGGACAGGGGGGTACGAGCAGTACTTC. It codes for CASSYWTGGYEQYF.

A few counts support this clonotype. J is TRBJ1-1 and V is TRBV7-2, with D unresolved. This CDR3 contains 13 residues. The germline CDR1 and CDR2 sequences are SGHTA and FQGNSA. Between the trimmed V and J ends, which lost 1 base and 11 bases, there was a span of 14 bases. The CDR3 DNA reads TGTGCCAGCAGCTTAGGTAACGTAGGGAAGGCTTTCTTT. Translated, it gives CASSLGNVGKAFF.

The chain has TRBV6-2 or TRBV6-3 and TRBJ1-5; no firm D call. The CDR3 spans 15 residues. Germline-derived CDR1 and CDR2 are MNHEY and SVGEGT. V shed 8 bases and J shed 0 bases, with 14 bases lying between them. Here the CDR3 reads CASAIHDDSNQPQHF. The CDR3 coding sequence is TGTGCCAGCGCCATACATGATGATAGCAATCAGCCCCAGCATTTT.

V and J are TRBV20-1 and TRBJ2-3; D is ambiguous. Trimming took off 3 bases at V and 3 bases at J, with 4 bases between the two ends. There are 11 residues in the CDR3. Per the germline V gene, CDR1 is DFQATT and CDR2 is SNEGSKA (reference sequence). Here the CDR3 reads CSARDTDTQYF. In DNA form, the CDR3 reads TGCAGTGCTAGGGATACAGATACGCAGTATTTT.

This clonotype was counted once. The CDR3 DNA follows: TGTGCCAGCGCGAACCAAGGGGCCTACGAGCAGTACTTC. Translation: CASANQGAYEQYF. The V gene is TRBV2, the J gene TRBJ2-7, with D possibly being TRBD1 (5 bases). This CDR3 contains 13 residues. Per the germline V gene, CDR1 is SNHLY and CDR2 is FYNNEI. Between the trimmed V and J ends, which lost 8 bases and 2 bases, there was a span of 13 bases.

The chain links TRBV11-2 to TRBJ2-6, with D unresolved. V shed 1 base and J shed 0 bases, with 13 bases lying between them. CDR1 and CDR2 from the germline V gene are SGHAT and FQNNGV. This CDR3 spans 18 amino acids. The CDR3 coding sequence is TGTGCCAGCAGCTTAGCGTTGCAGGATATCTCTGGGGCCAACGTCCTGACTTTC. It encodes CASSLALQDISGANVLTF.

This clonotype was found a few times. The rearrangement links TRBV21-1 to TRBJ1-5; no check of the table's D call, TRBD1, against the DNA was made. TRBV21-1 is a known pseudogene. The CDR3 length is 13 residues. DNA of the CDR3: TGTGCCAGTGCTCGGGACAGCTATCAGCCCCAGCATTTT. Translating it yields CASARDSYQPQHF.

This chain joins TRBV19 and TRBJ1-1; D unclear. Trimming left V 5 bases short and J 0 bases short, with 7 bases between. CDR1 is LNHDA, CDR2 SQIVND, per germline (reference sequence). This CDR3 region has 13 residues. CDR3 sequence: CASSLVLNTEAFF. CDR3 in DNA: TGTGCCAGTAGTCTCGTACTGAACACTGAAGCTTTCTTT. The full variable domain, rest sourced from reference TRBV19 and TRBJ1-1, is DGGITQSPKYLFRKEGQNVTLSCEQNLNHDAMYWYRQDPGQGLRLIYYSQIVNDFQKGDIAEGYSVSREKKESFPLTVTSAQKNPTAFYLCASSLVLNTEAFFGQGTRLTVV.